The clone carrying this T cell receptor (beta chain) was detected once. In the source study's methods: Reference gene primer amplification gave estimated nucleated cell counts. Only in-frame clones appear in the TCRdb table, and some are missing; sequencing was by immunoSEQ multiplex PCR. V and J calls plus clone size are reproduced from that table; the DNA served to infer D and trimming. The sample shows 75,000 or so clones, roughly 83% of them seen only once. Per the germline V gene, CDR1 is SGHNT and CDR2 is YENEEA. V gave up 4 bases and J gave up 8 bases, with 12 bases separating them. This CDR3 has 14 amino acids. This specimen comes from a study of blood T cell repertoires in COVID-19. Overall study: The origin of the acute and convalescent COVID-19 samples was the United States, Italy and Spain. Sources were T cells, B-cell-depleted T cells, or PBMCs; the material itself was cDNA or gDNA.

The sequenced sample consisted of peripheral blood. The sequence came from a woman of 80 years or more with acute or convalescent COVID-19. The rearrangement links TRBV11-3 to TRBJ1-6; D not resolved. CDR3 DNA sequence: TGTGCCAGCAGCTCCCGTTGGGCCGATTCACCCCTCCACTTT. Protein: CASSSRWADSPLHF.